This T cell receptor beta chain emerged from a study of CD8 T cells in ankylosing spondylitis. Study-level findings and limits: Characteristic, it appeared, of ankylosing spondylitis blood was a TCR beta motif of several highly homologous variants. Reports say disease-linked clones showed up significantly more in matched ankylosing spondylitis synovial fluid.

V lost 2 bases to trimming and J lost 4 bases; unmatched junction nucleotides: 3. This CDR3 comprises 16 residues. Germline loops: CDR1 KGHDR, CDR2 SFDVKD. Via MiXCR, TCRdb re-called the 5' RACE reads, giving one row per CDR3 protein. The repertoire consists of about 800,000 distinct CDR3 sequences, with about 12% occurring once and the leading ten covering approximately 0.5%. This clonotype showed up just a few times. Antigen: not known. The chain is built from TRBV24-1 and TRBJ2-1; 11 bases agree with TRBD2. The clonotype comes from a male donor with ankylosing spondylitis. The sample was blood, either unsorted or a sorted T cell fraction (not recorded which). The CDR3 loop is CATSDYRTSGYNEQFF. The CDR3 nucleotides are TGTGCCACCAGTGATTACCGGACTAGCGGGTACAATGAGCAGTTCTTC.